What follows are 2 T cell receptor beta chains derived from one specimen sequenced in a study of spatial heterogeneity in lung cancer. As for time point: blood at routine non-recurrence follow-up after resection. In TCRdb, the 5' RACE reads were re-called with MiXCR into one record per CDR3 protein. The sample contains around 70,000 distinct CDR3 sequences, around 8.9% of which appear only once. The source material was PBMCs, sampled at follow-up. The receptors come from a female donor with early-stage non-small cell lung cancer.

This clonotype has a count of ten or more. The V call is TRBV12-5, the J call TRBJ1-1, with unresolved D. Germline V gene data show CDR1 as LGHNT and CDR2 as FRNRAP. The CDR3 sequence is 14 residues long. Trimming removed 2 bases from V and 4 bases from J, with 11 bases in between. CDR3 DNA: TGTGCTAGTGGTTTGAACCAGCCTAGCACTGAAGCTTTCTTT. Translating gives CASGLNQPSTEAFF.

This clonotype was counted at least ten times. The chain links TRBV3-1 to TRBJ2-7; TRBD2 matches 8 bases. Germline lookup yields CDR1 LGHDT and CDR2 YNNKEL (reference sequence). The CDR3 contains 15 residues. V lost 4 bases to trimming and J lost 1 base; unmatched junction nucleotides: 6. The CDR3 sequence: CASSPGVAGSYEQYF. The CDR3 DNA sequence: TGTGCCAGCAGCCCTGGGGTAGCGGGATCCTACGAGCAGTACTTC.